The subject of this entry is one TCR beta chain. As handled by the study authors: Using reference gene primer amplification, nucleated cell counts were estimated. TCRdb's copy holds only in-frame clones and misses some; the assay was immunoSEQ multiplex PCR. V, J and clone size are taken as reported in that table, and D and trimming were inferred from the DNA itself. The repertoire includes around 280,000 clones, 87% of them detected once, and 2% to 2.5% sits in the top ten. The entry originates in a study of blood T cell repertoires in COVID-19. Study-wide background: The origin of the acute and convalescent COVID-19 samples was the United States, Italy and Spain. T cells, B-cell-depleted T cells, or PBMCs supplied cDNA or gDNA.

V lost 1 base, J lost 2 bases, and 11 bases lay in between. CDR1 and CDR2 (germline): SGHVS, FQNEAQ. This CDR3 spans 15 amino acids. The receptor's source is a woman between 45 and 60 years old who had recovered from COVID-19. This chain uses TRBV7-8 with TRBJ1-2, with D possibly being TRBD1 (6 bases). Sequenced sample: peripheral blood. CDR3 in DNA: TGTGCCAGCAGCTTAGAGTGGGACACAAACTATGGCTACACCTTC. Translation: CASSLEWDTNYGYTF.